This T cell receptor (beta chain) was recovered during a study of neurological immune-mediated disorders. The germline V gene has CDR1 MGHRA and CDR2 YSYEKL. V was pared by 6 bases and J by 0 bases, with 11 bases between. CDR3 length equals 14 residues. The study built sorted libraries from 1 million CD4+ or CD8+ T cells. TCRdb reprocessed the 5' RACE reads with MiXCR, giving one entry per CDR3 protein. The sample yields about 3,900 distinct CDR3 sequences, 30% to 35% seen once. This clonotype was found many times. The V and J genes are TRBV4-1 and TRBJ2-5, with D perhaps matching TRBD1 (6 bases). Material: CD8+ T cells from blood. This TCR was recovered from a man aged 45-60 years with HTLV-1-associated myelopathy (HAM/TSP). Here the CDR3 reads CASSPRQDQETQYF. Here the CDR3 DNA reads TGCGCCAGCAGTCCGCGACAGGACCAAGAGACCCAGTACTTC.